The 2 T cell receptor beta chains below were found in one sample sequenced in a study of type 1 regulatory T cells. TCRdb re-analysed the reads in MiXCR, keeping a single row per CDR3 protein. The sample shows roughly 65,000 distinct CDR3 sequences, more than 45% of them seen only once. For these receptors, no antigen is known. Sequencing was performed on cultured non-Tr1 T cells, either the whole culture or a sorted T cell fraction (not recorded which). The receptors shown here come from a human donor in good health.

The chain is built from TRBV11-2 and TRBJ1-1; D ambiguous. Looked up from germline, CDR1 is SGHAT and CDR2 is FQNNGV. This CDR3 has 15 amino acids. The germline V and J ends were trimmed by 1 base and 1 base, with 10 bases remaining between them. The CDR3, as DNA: TGTGCCAGCAGCTTAGCCACGGCTAGGAACACTGAAGCTTTCTTT. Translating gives CASSLATARNTEAFF. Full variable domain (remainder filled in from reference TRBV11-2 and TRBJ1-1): EAGVAQSPRYKIIEKRQSVAFWCNPISGHATLYWYQQILGQGPKLLIQFQNNGVVDDSQLPKDRFSAERLKGVDSTLKIQPAKLEDSAVYLCASSLATARNTEAFFGQGTRLTVV.

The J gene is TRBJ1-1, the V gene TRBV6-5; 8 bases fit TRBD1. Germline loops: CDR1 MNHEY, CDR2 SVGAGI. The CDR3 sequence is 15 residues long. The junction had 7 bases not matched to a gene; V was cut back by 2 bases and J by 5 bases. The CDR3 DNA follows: TGTGCCAGCAGTTACGGGACAGGTTCGAGGACTGAAGCTTTCTTT. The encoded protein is CASSYGTGSRTEAFF.